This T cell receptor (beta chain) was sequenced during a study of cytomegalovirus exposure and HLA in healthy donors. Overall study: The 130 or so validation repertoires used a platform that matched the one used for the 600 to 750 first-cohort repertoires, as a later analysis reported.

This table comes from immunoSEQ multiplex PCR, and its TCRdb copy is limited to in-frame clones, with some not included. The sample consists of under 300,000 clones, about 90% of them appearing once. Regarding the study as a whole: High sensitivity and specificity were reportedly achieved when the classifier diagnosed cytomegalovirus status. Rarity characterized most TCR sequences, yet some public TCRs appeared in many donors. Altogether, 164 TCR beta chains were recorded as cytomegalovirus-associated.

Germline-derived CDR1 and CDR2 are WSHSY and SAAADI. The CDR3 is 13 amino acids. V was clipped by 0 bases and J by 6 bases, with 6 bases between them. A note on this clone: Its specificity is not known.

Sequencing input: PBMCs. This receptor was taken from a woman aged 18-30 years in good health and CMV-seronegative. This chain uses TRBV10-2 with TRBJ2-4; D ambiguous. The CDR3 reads CASSESTRNIQYF. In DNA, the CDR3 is TGCGCCAGCAGTGAGTCGACAAGAAACATTCAGTACTTC.